Below are 3 T cell receptor beta chains sequenced from a single sample in a study of blood T cell repertoires in COVID-19. Some clones are missing from TCRdb's copy, which holds only in-frame ones; the method was immunoSEQ multiplex PCR. The sample contains roughly 70,000 clones, 88% of which appear only once. Sequencing was carried out using peripheral blood. These receptors all come from a human donor in a cohort sampled during active COVID-19.

The chain combines TRBV6-6 with TRBJ2-2, with 12 bases fitting TRBD1. Germline CDR1 MNHNY, CDR2 SVGAGI (reference sequence). Germline trimming cut 4 bases from V and 4 bases from J; bases unmatched to any gene: 4. CDR3 size: 16 residues. CDR3 DNA: TGTGCCAGCAGTTGGGGACAGGGGGCGGGCACCGGGGAGCTGTTTTTT. It yields the protein CASSWGQGAGTGELFF.

The V gene is TRBV21-1, the J gene TRBJ1-5; TRBD1, as called in the table, went unchecked against the DNA. TRBV21-1 corresponds to a pseudogene. CDR3 length equals 16 residues. The CDR3 spells CASSKGGQGPNQPQHF. The CDR3 DNA reads as TGTGCCAGCAGCAAAGGGGGACAGGGACCCAATCAGCCCCAGCATTTT.

The rearrangement joins TRBV28 to TRBJ2-1, with D maybe TRBD1 (5 bases). Germline CDR1 reads MDHEN; CDR2 reads SYDVKM. The CDR3 covers 14 residues. Trimming shortened V by 2 bases and J by 3 bases, and 8 bases separated the two germline ends. The CDR3: CASSLDRIYNEQFF. CDR3 DNA: TGTGCCAGCAGTTTAGACAGAATCTACAATGAGCAGTTCTTC.